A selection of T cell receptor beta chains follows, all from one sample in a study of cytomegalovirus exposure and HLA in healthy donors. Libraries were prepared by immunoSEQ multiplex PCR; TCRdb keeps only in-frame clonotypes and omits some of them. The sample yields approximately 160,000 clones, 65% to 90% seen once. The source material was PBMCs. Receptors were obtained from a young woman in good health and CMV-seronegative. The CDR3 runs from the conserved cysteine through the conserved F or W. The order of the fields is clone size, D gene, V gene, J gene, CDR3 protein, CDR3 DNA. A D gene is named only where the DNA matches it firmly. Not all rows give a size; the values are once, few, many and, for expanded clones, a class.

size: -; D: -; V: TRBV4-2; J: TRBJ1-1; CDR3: CASSQDVTGKTEAFF; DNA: TGTGCCAGCAGCCAAGATGTAACAGGGAAGACTGAAGCTTTCTTT
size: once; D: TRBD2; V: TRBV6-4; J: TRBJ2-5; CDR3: CASSPPAGAQETQYF; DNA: TGTGCCAGCAGTCCTCCAGCGGGGGCACAAGAGACCCAGTACTTC
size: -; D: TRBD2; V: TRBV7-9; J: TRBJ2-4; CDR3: CASSSGRALAKNIQYF; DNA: TGTGCCAGCAGCTCCGGGAGGGCCCTAGCCAAAAACATTCAGTACTTC
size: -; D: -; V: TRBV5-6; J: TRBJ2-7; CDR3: CASSPTQRQAYEQYF; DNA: TGTGCCAGCAGCCCCACCCAAAGACAGGCCTACGAGCAGTACTTC
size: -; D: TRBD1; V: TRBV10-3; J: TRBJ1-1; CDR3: CAISEKNTGGNTEAFF; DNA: TGTGCCATCAGTGAGAAGAATACAGGGGGGAACACTGAAGCTTTCTTT
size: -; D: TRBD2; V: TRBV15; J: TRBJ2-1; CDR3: CATSRGSGGALEQFF; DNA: TGTGCCACCAGCAGAGGGAGCGGGGGGGCCCTTGAGCAGTTCTTC
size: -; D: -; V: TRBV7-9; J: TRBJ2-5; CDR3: CASSFIQETQYF; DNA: TGTGCCAGCAGCTTCATCCAAGAGACCCAGTACTTC
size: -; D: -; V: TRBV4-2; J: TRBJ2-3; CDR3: CASSSTPRTDTQYF; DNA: TGTGCCAGCAGCTCTACCCCTCGCACAGATACGCAGTATTTT
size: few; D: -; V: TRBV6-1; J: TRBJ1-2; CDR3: CASSEGQTNYGYTF; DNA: TGTGCCAGCAGTGAAGGACAGACTAACTATGGCTACACCTTC
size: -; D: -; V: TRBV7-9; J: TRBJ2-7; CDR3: CASSLAGYDYEQYF; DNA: TGTGCCAGCAGCTTGGCAGGGTACGACTACGAGCAGTACTTC
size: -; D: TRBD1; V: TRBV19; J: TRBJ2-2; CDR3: CASSISPFRGRGTGELFF; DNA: TGTGCCAGTAGTATATCCCCTTTCAGGGGGCGCGGCACCGGGGAGCTGTTTTTT
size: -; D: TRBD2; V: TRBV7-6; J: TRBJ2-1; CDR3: CASSSLGLAHNEQFF; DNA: TGTGCCAGCAGCTCTTTAGGACTAGCCCACAATGAGCAGTTCTTC
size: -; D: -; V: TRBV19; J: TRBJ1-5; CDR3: CASSMYRGANQPQHF; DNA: TGTGCCAGTAGTATGTACCGGGGGGCGAATCAGCCCCAGCATTTT
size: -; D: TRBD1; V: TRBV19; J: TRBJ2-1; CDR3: CASSTPRDRGYNEQFF; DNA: TGTGCCAGTAGTACCCCCCGGGACAGGGGATACAATGAGCAGTTCTTC
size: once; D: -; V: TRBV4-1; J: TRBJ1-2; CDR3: CASSQGLMRLENYGYTF; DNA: TGCGCCAGCAGCCAGGGACTTATGAGATTGGAGAACTATGGCTACACCTTC
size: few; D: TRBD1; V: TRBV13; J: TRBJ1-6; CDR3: CASSFGQANNSPLHF; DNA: TGTGCCAGCAGCTTCGGACAGGCCAATAATTCACCCCTCCACTTT
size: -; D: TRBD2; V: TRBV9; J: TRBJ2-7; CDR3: CASSPAGGANEQYF; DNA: TGTGCCAGCAGCCCCGCCGGGGGGGCCAACGAGCAGTACTTC
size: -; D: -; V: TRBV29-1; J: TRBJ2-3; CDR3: CSVTPQYF; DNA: TGCAGCGTAACTCCGCAGTATTTT
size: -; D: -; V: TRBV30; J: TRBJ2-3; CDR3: CAWSLPKFYSLLTDTQYF; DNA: TGTGCCTGGAGTCTGCCGAAATTTTACAGTTTACTCACAGATACGCAGTATTTT
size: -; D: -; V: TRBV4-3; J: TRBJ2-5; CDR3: CASSQDESGEETQYF; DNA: TGCGCCAGCAGCCAAGATGAATCGGGGGAAGAGACCCAGTACTTC
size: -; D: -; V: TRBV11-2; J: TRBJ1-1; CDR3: CASSLSLGSEAFF; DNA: TGTGCCAGCAGCTTATCATTGGGCTCTGAAGCTTTCTTT
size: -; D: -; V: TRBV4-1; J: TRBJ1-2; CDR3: CASSQVNGDFLYGYTF; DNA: TGCGCCAGCAGCCAAGTAAACGGGGATTTTCTCTATGGCTACACCTTC
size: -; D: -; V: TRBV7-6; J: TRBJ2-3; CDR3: CASSFSSTDTQYF; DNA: TGTGCCAGCAGCTTCTCTAGCACAGATACGCAGTATTTT
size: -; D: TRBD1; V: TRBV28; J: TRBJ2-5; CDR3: CASSLGQGGGETQYF; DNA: TGTGCCAGCAGTTTAGGACAGGGGGGCGGAGAGACCCAGTACTTC
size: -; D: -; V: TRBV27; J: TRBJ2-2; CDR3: CASSIRVTNTGELFF; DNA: TGTGCCAGCAGTATACGGGTGACGAACACCGGGGAGCTGTTTTTT
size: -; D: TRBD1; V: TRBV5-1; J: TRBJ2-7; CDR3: CASSPGTGGRDEQYF; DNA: TGCGCCAGCAGCCCTGGGACAGGGGGAAGGGACGAGCAGTACTTC
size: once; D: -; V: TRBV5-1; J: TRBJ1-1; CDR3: CASSFGDEAFF; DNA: TGCGCCAGCAGCTTCGGGGATGAAGCTTTCTTT
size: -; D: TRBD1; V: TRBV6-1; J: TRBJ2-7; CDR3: CASRQGAPSYEQYF; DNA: TGTGCCAGCAGACAGGGGGCTCCATCCTACGAGCAGTACTTC
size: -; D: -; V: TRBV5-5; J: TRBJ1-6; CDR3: CASSQQESSYNSPLHF; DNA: TGTGCCAGCAGCCAACAGGAGAGCTCCTATAATTCACCCCTCCACTTT
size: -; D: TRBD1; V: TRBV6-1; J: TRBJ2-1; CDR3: CASSEGTGFYNEQFF; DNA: TGTGCCAGCAGTGAAGGGACAGGGTTCTACAATGAGCAGTTCTTC
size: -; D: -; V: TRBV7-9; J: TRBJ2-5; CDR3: CASGTAETQYF; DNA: TGTGCCAGCGGGACTGCAGAGACCCAGTACTTC
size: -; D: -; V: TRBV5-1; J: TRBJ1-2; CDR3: CASSLTQAEVYGYTF; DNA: TGCGCCAGCAGCTTGACACAGGCTGAAGTCTATGGCTACACCTTC
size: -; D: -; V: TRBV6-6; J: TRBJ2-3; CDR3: CASKGGLTDTQYF; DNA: TGTGCCAGCAAAGGCGGGCTCACAGATACGCAGTATTTT
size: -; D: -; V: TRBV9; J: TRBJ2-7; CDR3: CASSAREDPYEQYF; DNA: TGTGCCAGCAGCGCTCGGGAAGACCCCTACGAGCAGTACTTC
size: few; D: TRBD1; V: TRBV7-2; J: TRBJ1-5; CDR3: CASSSTLGQGRNQPQHF; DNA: TGTGCCAGCAGTTCTACTCTCGGACAGGGTAGGAATCAGCCCCAGCATTTT
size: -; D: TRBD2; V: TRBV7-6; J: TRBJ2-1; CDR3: CASSLRTSVPPYNEQFF; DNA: TGTGCCAGCAGCCTAAGGACTAGCGTCCCGCCCTACAATGAGCAGTTCTTC
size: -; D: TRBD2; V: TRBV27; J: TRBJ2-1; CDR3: CASSLIAGVGHNEQFF; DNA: TGTGCCAGCAGTTTAATAGCGGGAGTTGGGCACAATGAGCAGTTCTTC
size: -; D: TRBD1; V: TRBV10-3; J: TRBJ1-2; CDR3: CAISDSTGNYGYTF; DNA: TGTGCCATCAGTGACTCGACAGGGAACTATGGCTACACCTTC
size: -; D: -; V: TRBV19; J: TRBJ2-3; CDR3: CASSSSSSTDTQYF; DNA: TGTGCCAGTAGTTCTAGCTCGAGCACAGATACGCAGTATTTT
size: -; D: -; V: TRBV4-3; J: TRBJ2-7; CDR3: CASSQEYRQGWGNEQYF; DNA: TGCGCCAGCAGCCAAGAGTACAGACAAGGCTGGGGCAACGAGCAGTACTTC
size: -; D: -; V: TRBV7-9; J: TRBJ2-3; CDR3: CASSLGGADTQYF; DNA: TGTGCCAGCAGCTTAGGGGGCGCGGATACGCAGTATTTT
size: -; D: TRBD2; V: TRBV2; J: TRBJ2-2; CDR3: CASSWTSGATRGGELFF; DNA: TGTGCCAGCAGTTGGACTAGCGGGGCTACGAGGGGCGGGGAGCTGTTTTTT
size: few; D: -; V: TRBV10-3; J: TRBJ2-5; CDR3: CAISESSETQYF; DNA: TGTGCCATCAGTGAGTCGAGTGAGACCCAGTACTTC
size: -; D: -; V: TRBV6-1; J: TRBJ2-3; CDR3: CASSPRQEPTDTQYF; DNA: TGTGCCAGCAGTCCTCGACAGGAACCCACAGATACGCAGTATTTT
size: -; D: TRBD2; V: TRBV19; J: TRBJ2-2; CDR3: CASMGGGALAGTGELFF; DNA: TGTGCCAGTATGGGGGGTGGGGCACTAGCGGGCACCGGGGAGCTGTTTTTT
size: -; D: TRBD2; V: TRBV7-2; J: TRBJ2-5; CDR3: CASSIQHLAAKETQYF; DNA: TGTGCCAGCAGCATACAGCACCTAGCGGCTAAAGAGACCCAGTACTTC
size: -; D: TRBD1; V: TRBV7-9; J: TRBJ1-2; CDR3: CASRGDRYYGYTF; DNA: TGTGCCAGCAGGGGGGACAGGTATTATGGCTACACCTTC
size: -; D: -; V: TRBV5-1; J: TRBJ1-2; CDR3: CASSPRGPLVYGYTF; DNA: TGCGCCAGCAGTCCCAGGGGTCCCCTCGTGTATGGCTACACCTTC
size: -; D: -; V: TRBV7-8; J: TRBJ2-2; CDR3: CASSFTEVGTGELFF; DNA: TGTGCCAGCAGCTTCACGGAGGTCGGGACCGGGGAGCTGTTTTTT
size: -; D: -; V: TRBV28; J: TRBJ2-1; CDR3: CASSPLGVNEQFF; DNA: TGTGCCAGCAGTCCATTAGGGGTCAATGAGCAGTTCTTC